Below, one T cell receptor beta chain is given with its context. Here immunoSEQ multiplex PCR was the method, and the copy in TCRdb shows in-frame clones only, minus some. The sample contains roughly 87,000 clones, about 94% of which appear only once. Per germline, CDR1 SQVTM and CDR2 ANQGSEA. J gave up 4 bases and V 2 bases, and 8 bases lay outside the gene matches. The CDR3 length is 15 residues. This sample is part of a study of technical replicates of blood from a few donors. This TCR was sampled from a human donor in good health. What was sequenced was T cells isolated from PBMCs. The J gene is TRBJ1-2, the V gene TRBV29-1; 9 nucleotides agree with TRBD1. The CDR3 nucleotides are TGCAGCGTTGAACGGCGGGACAGGGTTAGCTATGGCTACACCTTC. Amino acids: CSVERRDRVSYGYTF.